These T cell receptor beta chains were read from a single sample in a study of technical replicates of blood from a few donors. The assay was immunoSEQ multiplex PCR, and TCRdb's table has in-frame clones only and misses some. The sample lists tens of thousands of clones, 90% occurring once. The material sequenced was PBMCs. Receptors originate from a human donor in good health. Some clones in this sample may be carry-over from other donors' samples. The CDR3 runs from the conserved cysteine through the conserved F or W. The D gene is left open where the match is weak. Not all rows give a size; the values are once, few, many and, for expanded clones, a class.

NA	TRBD2	TRBV7-2	TRBJ2-5	TGTGCCAGCAGCCCAGGGTCGGGGGGGTGGGAGACCCAGTACTTC	CASSPGSGGWETQYF
NA	TRBD2	TRBV9	TRBJ2-1	TGTGCCAGCAGCGTACAGGGCAGCGGGAGAGGTAGCAATGAGCAGTTCTTC	CASSVQGSGRGSNEQFF
NA	TRBD1	TRBV29-1	TRBJ1-2	TGCAGCGCCGAGGACAGGGGAGGTGGCTACACCTTC	CSAEDRGGGYTF
many	NA	TRBV13	TRBJ1-2	TGTGCCAGCAGCAAAGAGGCAGGGACACATGGCTACACCTTC	CASSKEAGTHGYTF
NA	TRBD1	TRBV10-3	TRBJ1-5	TGTGCCATCAGCATACAGGGGGGGCAGCCCCAGCATTTT	CAISIQGGQPQHF
NA	TRBD1	TRBV30	TRBJ2-7	TGTGCCTGGAGTGGGACAGGGTTTTACGAGCAGTACTTC	CAWSGTGFYEQYF
NA	NA	TRBV7-9	TRBJ2-2	TGTGCCAGCAGCCTTTATCCCGGGACCACGGGGGAGAACACCGGGGAGCTGTTTTTT	CASSLYPGTTGENTGELFF
NA	NA	TRBV5-8	TRBJ2-3	TGTGCCAGCAGCTTGGGTGGGCTAGCGTCTAGTCTAAGCACAGATACGCAGTATTTT	CASSLGGLASSLSTDTQYF
NA	TRBD1	TRBV2	TRBJ1-5	TGTGCCAGCAGGGACGGGCTAACAGGGGCGAGCAATCAGCCCCAGCATTTT	CASRDGLTGASNQPQHF
NA	NA	TRBV6-5	TRBJ1-5	TGTGCCAGCAGTTACGGAGACAATCAGCCCCAGCATTTT	CASSYGDNQPQHF
NA	NA	TRBV4-3	TRBJ2-3	TGCGCCAGCAGCCAACTCCTTGGGGCGGACCCAAGCACAGATACGCAGTATTTT	CASSQLLGADPSTDTQYF